A selection of T cell receptor beta chains follows, all from one sample in a study of cytomegalovirus exposure and HLA in healthy donors. Repertoires were generated with immunoSEQ multiplex PCR, while TCRdb's copy carries only in-frame clones and drops some. The data show some 190,000 clones, 82% seen once. Specimen: PBMCs. These TCRs come from a man aged 40-55 years in good health and CMV-seronegative. Both conserved end residues are part of each CDR3. D genes are given only for firm matches. Clone size is given for some rows only: seen once, a few or many times, or a class if the clone is expanded.

v_gene	abundance	d_gene	j_gene	CDR3aa	CDR3nt
TRBV7-2	.	TRBD1	TRBJ1-1	CASSSGQLVLEAFF	TGTGCCAGCAGCTCGGGACAGCTAGTCCTTGAAGCTTTCTTT
TRBV11-1	.	TRBD2	TRBJ2-1	CASSTLAGGGSRSYNEQFF	TGTGCCAGCAGCACCTTAGCGGGGGGCGGATCTCGCTCCTACAATGAGCAGTTCTTC
TRBV28	.	TRBD2	TRBJ2-1	CASRIAGESYNEQFF	TGTGCCAGCAGAATAGCGGGAGAAAGCTACAATGAGCAGTTCTTC
TRBV9	.	TRBD1	TRBJ2-6	CASSAQQGARSGANVLTF	TGTGCCAGCAGCGCACAACAGGGGGCCCGCTCTGGGGCCAACGTCCTGACTTTC
TRBV28	few	.	TRBJ1-1	CASSYGEVQRPEAFF	TGTGCCAGCAGCTATGGAGAGGTGCAGCGGCCTGAAGCTTTCTTT
TRBV6-5	.	.	TRBJ2-1	CASSFLTGTKFF	TGTGCCAGCAGTTTCCTTACAGGGACTAAGTTCTTC
TRBV4-1	.	.	TRBJ2-1	CASSQEAGSSYNEQFF	TGCGCCAGCAGCCAAGAGGCCGGGAGCTCCTACAATGAGCAGTTCTTC
TRBV5-1	.	TRBD2	TRBJ2-3	CASSVTSGLRTDTQYF	TGCGCCAGCAGCGTGACTAGCGGGCTGCGCACAGATACGCAGTATTTT
TRBV28	.	.	TRBJ2-2	CASSPGTPNTGELFF	TGTGCCAGCAGCCCCGGGACACCGAACACCGGGGAGCTGTTTTTT
TRBV4-2	few	.	TRBJ2-5	CASSQGSPGQETQYF	TGTGCCAGCAGCCAAGGTTCTCCAGGACAAGAGACCCAGTACTTC
TRBV30	.	TRBD1	TRBJ1-4	CAWSPTRTGLKKLFF	TGTGCCTGGAGCCCTACCAGGACAGGGTTGAAAAAACTGTTTTTT
TRBV11-3	.	TRBD2	TRBJ2-7	CASSLRLAGGRSYEQYF	TGTGCCAGCAGCCTACGACTAGCGGGGGGGCGATCCTACGAGCAGTACTTC
TRBV28	few	.	TRBJ1-4	CASSPGWVEKLFF	TGTGCCAGCAGTCCAGGGTGGGTTGAAAAACTGTTTTTT
TRBV4-3	once	TRBD1	TRBJ2-7	CASSRDPAGGLYEQYF	TGCGCCAGCAGCCGCGATCCGGCAGGGGGTTTATACGAGCAGTACTTC
TRBV5-1	.	TRBD2	TRBJ2-1	CASSPGTSGSTKFF	TGCGCCAGCAGCCCAGGGACTAGCGGGAGTACGAAGTTCTTC
TRBV11-3	.	TRBD1	TRBJ2-5	CASSSTWDRTLETQYF	TGTGCCAGCAGCTCCACCTGGGACAGAACTTTAGAGACCCAGTACTTC
TRBV27	once	TRBD1	TRBJ2-7	CASGYRGDYEQYF	TGTGCCAGCGGATACAGGGGCGACTACGAGCAGTACTTC